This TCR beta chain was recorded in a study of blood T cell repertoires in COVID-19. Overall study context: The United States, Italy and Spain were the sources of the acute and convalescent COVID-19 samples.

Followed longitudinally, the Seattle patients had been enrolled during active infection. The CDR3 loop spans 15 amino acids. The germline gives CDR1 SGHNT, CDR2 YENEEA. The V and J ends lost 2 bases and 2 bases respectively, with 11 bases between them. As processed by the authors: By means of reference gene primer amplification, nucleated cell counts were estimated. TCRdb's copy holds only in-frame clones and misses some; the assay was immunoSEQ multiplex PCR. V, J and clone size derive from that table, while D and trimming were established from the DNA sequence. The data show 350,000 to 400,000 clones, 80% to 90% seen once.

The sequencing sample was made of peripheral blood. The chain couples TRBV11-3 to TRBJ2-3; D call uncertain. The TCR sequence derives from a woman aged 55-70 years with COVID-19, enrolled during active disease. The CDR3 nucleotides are TGTGCCAGCAGCTTATCCGTTGTATCCACAGATACGCAGTATTTT. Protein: CASSLSVVSTDTQYF. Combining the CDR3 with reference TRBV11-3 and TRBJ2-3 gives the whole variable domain EAGVVQSPRYKIIEKKQPVAFWCNPISGHNTLYWYLQNLGQGPELLIRYENEEAVDDSQLPKDRFSAERLKGVDSTLKIQPAELGDSAVYLCASSLSVVSTDTQYFGPGTRLTVL.